Sequencing of this T cell receptor beta chain was carried out in a study of cytomegalovirus exposure and HLA in healthy donors (dated by TCRdb to 2015 to 2018). In the study overall: In an earlier analysis of under 600 of the donors, 250 to 350 Gb of sequence data and just under 120 million unique TCR beta sequences from 150 million to 200 million T cells were reported. The number of typed donors differed by locus: about 629-630 for A, B, C, DRB1 and DQB1; some 540 for DQA1; some 590 for DPA1; and some 430 for DPB1. A later analysis re-examined previously published TCR beta repertoires from about 670 donors and added high-resolution HLA genotyping to investigate patterns of TCR occurrence. On average, about 200,000 unique TCR beta nucleotide sequences were sequenced per donor among a few hundred genotyped donors of the cohort, with around 19% of those sequences being non-productive. An early release covering about 600 HLA-typed donors comprised 300 to 350 gigabases of sequencing data and around 85 million unique TCR sequences. In addition to the first cohort of approximately 670 subjects, a separate validation cohort of some 120 different subjects was used. Donor age, sex, ethnicity and CMV serostatus were collected together with the repertoire data. The aim of the study was to test whether cataloging public T cell receptors could identify signatures of past pathogen exposure. In a later genetic analysis, genome-wide SNP genotypes for about three fifths of the roughly 670 donors were used, and that subset was treated as a discovery cohort. To predict cytomegalovirus infection status, the study brought together high-throughput TCR immunosequencing, statistical association of individual TCRs with disease status, and machine learning. HLA typing covered class I and class II loci at four-digit resolution. All discovery cohort repertoires had been generated using a single sequencing platform. In the later analysis, no new phenotypic data were used to find candidate immune exposures; instead, reliance was placed on TCR beta sequences and their occurrence across donors. Roughly 5 DR-DQ haplotypes were treated as single units for association and clustering because of strong linkage in the cohort. In an earlier analysis of roughly 600 of the donors, high-throughput TCR beta sequencing was used to judge whether each TCR beta V gene segment behaved as functional or pseudogenic. The T cell repertoires of 700 or so subjects were profiled by immunosequencing and related to cytomegalovirus serostatus. Of the roughly 410 genotyped donors, roughly 76% were placed in the genetic ancestry cluster associated with self-reported Caucasian donors.

Receptors were amplified or captured by the immunoSEQ multiplex PCR assay. The multiplex PCR relied on a mix of 60 forward primers for TCR Vbeta segments and 13 reverse primers for TCR Jbeta segments. A multiplex PCR assay on genomic DNA amplified the CDR3 region of rearranged TCR beta genes. The amplified TCR beta libraries were sequenced on the Illumina HiSeq System as 87-base-pair reads. Processing in the source paper ran as follows. Across the roughly 640 repertoires, a later analysis counted some 80 million unique TCR beta chains, roughly 11 million of which were shared by at least two donors. To remove PCR and sequencing errors, raw reads were error-corrected and collapsed into unique sequences using a nearest-neighbor algorithm that merged closely related sequences. V, D and J gene segments were assigned by aligning CDR3 sequences to IMGT reference sequences. Each retained sequence needed at least a six-nucleotide match to both a V gene segment and a J gene segment. A rearrangement was called productive if the CDR3 had no stop codons and remained in frame with V and J, and every other rearrangement was called non-productive. CDR3 was defined by IMGT convention, running from the second conserved V-encoded cysteine to the conserved J-encoded phenylalanine. The earlier analysis of 500 to 600 of the donors excluded sequences that lacked an unambiguous match to a single V gene segment. An earlier analysis of fewer than 650 of the donors classified V segments as functional when productive rearrangements were above 56.7% and as segregating when the standard deviation between donors was above 5%. A statistical classification framework was developed to diagnose cytomegalovirus status using the catalog of TCR beta chain sequences. In a later analysis, TCR nucleotide sequences were compared against IMGT/GENE-DB human TR gene sequences so that V and J genes could be assigned. The TCRdist pipeline was used in a later analysis to assign CDR3 sequences and most-parsimonious VDJ recombination scenarios. In a later analysis, every TCR beta chain was defined by the combination of its CDR3 amino acid sequence and its V-gene family, and reads without a unique V-gene family were dropped. As a way to deal with suspected cross-contamination and a sequencing artifact, a later analysis dropped hundreds of nucleotide sequences that were highly shared and had low generation probability. For each public chain, a later analysis derived a clonal expansion index from normalized ranks of inferred template counts within each repertoire. In a later analysis, generation probabilities were computed with a VDJ recombination model fitted to out-of-frame rearrangements, and the resulting probabilities were checked against IGoR. A later analysis scored TCR-TCR, TCR-HLA and TCR-CMV co-occurrence with hypergeometric tests, applying a repertoire-size bias correction to TCR pairs. False discovery rates were estimated in a later analysis by permuting HLA or CMV assignments 20 times. In a later analysis, co-occurring TCRs were grouped using DBSCAN, and TCRdist sequence similarity was added for clustering within HLA-allele-positive subsets. Repertoires with fewer than 30,000 or more than 120,000 public chains were left out of co-occurrence clustering, as were about five repertoires with anomalous nucleotide sharing. TCRdb holds this immuneACCESS table with in-frame rearrangements only. Some clones are missing; in checked studies, unresolved V genes explain under half, and the rest has no known cause. The D gene and trimming were derived from the DNA, and the V and J assignments and clone size from that table. This sample is represented by about 150,000 clones; approximately 80% of them were singletons. Around 13% of the sample is held by the ten biggest clonotypes.

As to this clone: No cognate antigen has been identified for it. Per-base quality was not reported, and no clone a single base away is much larger than it.

Beyond this particular receptor, the publication reports: According to a later analysis, parvovirus B19, influenza, CMV and Epstein-Barr virus appeared linked to several top co-occurrence clusters. Over 15 rarely observed V segments, including chromosome 9 orphons, were excluded from the earlier analysis of a few hundred of the donors because counts were too low. An earlier analysis of some 590 of the donors showed that most TCR beta V segments appeared in productive rearrangements either about 87% or about 30% of the time, which broadly matched IMGT annotations. Because the 87-base-pair reads could not distinguish some IMGT-functional V segments, including TRBV6-2 and TRBV6-3, those segments were excluded. In a later genetic analysis, a missense DCLRE1C variant was associated with V-gene and J-gene trimming of TCR beta chains, and the association was replicated in an independent cohort. Cytomegalovirus status was reported to be diagnosed by the classifier with high specificity and sensitivity in both the original and validation cohorts. In this cohort, only TCR beta chains were sequenced, and detectable features were limited by the absence of alpha or paired-chain data. The study gave a list of over 150 TCR beta chains associated with cytomegalovirus. The only immune exposure information available for the cohort was CMV serostatus. The authors suggested that the approach could potentially be generalized to other disease states and immunological phenotypes. A further reported finding was that TCR beta sequences accurately predicted the HLA-A and HLA-B alleles for most subjects in the first cohort. In a later genetic analysis, fewer N-insertions in productive TCRs were reported among donors in an Asian-associated ancestry cluster than the approximately 670-donor mean. Roughly uniform sequencing depth across donors was assumed in presence/absence analyses, although this assumption may not hold. Linkage disequilibrium might explain the correlated functional status among segregating V segments, but an unknown experimental factor could not be excluded. While some public TCRs were present in many individuals, most TCR sequences turned up only very rarely across donors. HLA typing was unavailable for some donors at each locus, so association tests used only the typed subset. When HLA alleles, especially DR and DQ, strongly co-occurred, TCR associations were difficult to assign to individual alleles. A group of highly shared sequence variants was considered likely to be a technical artifact of the sequencing pipeline. In a later analysis, HLA-associated TCR beta chains showed more clonal expansion and lower generation probabilities than non-associated chains that were equally common. In a later analysis, TCR association rates were found to vary across HLA loci, with the most associated TCRs seen for DRB1 alleles and the fewest for HLA-C alleles. Most CMV-associated TCR beta chains appeared to be HLA-restricted in a later analysis, and the HLA associations seemed to be driven largely by CMV exposure. In vitro tests confirmed that a few of the cytomegalovirus-associated TCR beta chains recognize cytomegalovirus antigens. In a later analysis, about 16,000 TCR beta sequences were associated with specific HLA alleles at a false discovery rate of 0.05.

The cohort consisted of 600 to 750 healthy bone marrow donors. Cohort members were all nominally healthy when sampled, although unrecorded immune exposures were likely present. The donor was CMV seropositive and was included in the group of 290 or so seropositive cohort members. Every donor gave a peripheral blood sample, and the peripheral blood mononuclear cells from that sample were used for TCR beta sequencing. Genomic DNA was extracted from the blood cell samples with the Qiagen DNeasy Blood Extraction Kit. Unmatched junction bases come to 10, with V trimmed by 2 bases and J by 15 bases. Inclusive of the bounding cysteine and phenylalanine, the CDR3 is 14 residues long. The read is trimmed to its CDR3 DNA, 42 bases read in frame from base 1. The germline V gene (reference sequence) yields SEHNR for CDR1 and FQNEAQ for CDR2.

The sequence was collected from a man aged 25-45 years in good health and CMV-seropositive. The sequenced sample consisted of PBMCs. The V and J segments used are TRBV7-9 and TRBJ2-1, and 10 junction bases match TRBD2. The nucleotide sequence reads TGTGCCAGCAGCTTAAGCGGGAGGGCCGTTTTGACGTTCTTC. This gives the protein CASSLSGRAVLTFF.